The source of this T cell receptor beta chain is a study of tumor and adjacent non-tumor tissue in lung cancer. General study points: Tumor repertoires had a smaller top 100 clone share than normal lung.

Remarks on this clonotype: Its antigen is as yet unknown. An end of the junction does not agree with germline; a read error may underlie this.

This sample's RNA came from whole unsorted tissue. This non-tumor lung sample came from over 3 cm beyond the tumor edge. The CDR3 consists of 16 residues. Germline CDR1 MNHNS, CDR2 SASEGT. Three rounds of nested PCR, following a modified ARM-PCR protocol, produced the TCRbeta library. TCRdb passed the multiplex PCR reads through MiXCR, listing each CDR3 protein once. The table shows 77,000 or so distinct CDR3 sequences, with 76% occurring only once. J is TRBJ2-2 and V is TRBV6-1; D possibly corresponds to TRBD2 (5 bases). The clonotype comes from a man aged 70-80 years with non-small cell lung cancer. Sequenced material: distant non-tumor lung tissue. The CDR3 DNA reads TGTGCCAGCAGTGAAGCACCTTATGATAGCACCGGGGAACTGTTTTTT. This sequence encodes CASSEAPYDSTGELFF.